Listed below are T cell receptor beta chains from one sample, sequenced in a study of shared clonotypes between healthy human individuals. This table comes from immunoSEQ multiplex PCR, and its TCRdb copy is limited to in-frame clones, with some not included. The table shows roughly 1,500,000 clones, with around 98% occurring only once. The material sequenced was naive CD4+ T cells sorted from blood. These TCRs come from a man in his thirties or forties in good health. CDR3s include the opening cysteine and the closing phenylalanine or tryptophan. Fields, in order: CDR3 length, V gene, J gene, clone size, D gene, CDR3 DNA, CDR3 protein. The D gene is left open where the match is weak. Size is stated for part of the rows, as once, few or many counts, or as a class when the clone is expanded.

len: 12
v_gene: TRBV4-1
j_gene: TRBJ2-7
abundance: -
d_gene: -
CDR3nt: TGCGCCAGCAGCCTCTCGGGATACGAGCAGTACTTC
CDR3aa: CASSLSGYEQYF

len: 14
v_gene: TRBV5-1
j_gene: TRBJ2-4
abundance: -
d_gene: -
CDR3nt: TGCGCCAGCAGGCGTTCGTCATCCAAAAACATTCAGTACTTC
CDR3aa: CASRRSSSKNIQYF

len: 13
v_gene: TRBV7-2
j_gene: TRBJ2-7
abundance: -
d_gene: -
CDR3nt: TGTGCCAGCAGCTTATTAGGAAACTACGAGCAGTACTTC
CDR3aa: CASSLLGNYEQYF

len: 14
v_gene: TRBV4-2
j_gene: TRBJ2-1
abundance: -
d_gene: TRBD1
CDR3nt: TGTGCCAGCAGCCAAGGGGGACAGATTGAGGAGCAGTTCTTC
CDR3aa: CASSQGGQIEEQFF

len: 20
v_gene: TRBV10-3
j_gene: TRBJ2-3
abundance: -
d_gene: TRBD2
CDR3nt: TGTGCCATCAGTGAGTCCCTTGCTAGCGGGAGGGCCCTCGGCACAGATACGCAGTATTTT
CDR3aa: CAISESLASGRALGTDTQYF

len: 15
v_gene: TRBV9
j_gene: TRBJ2-1
abundance: -
d_gene: -
CDR3nt: TGTGCCAGCAGCGTTATGCCGGCCTCCTACAATGAGCAGTTCTTC
CDR3aa: CASSVMPASYNEQFF

len: 15
v_gene: TRBV18
j_gene: TRBJ2-7
abundance: -
d_gene: TRBD2
CDR3nt: TGTGCCAGCTCACCCGGGGGGGTCGACTCCTACGAGCAGTACTTC
CDR3aa: CASSPGGVDSYEQYF

len: 14
v_gene: TRBV2
j_gene: TRBJ2-4
abundance: -
d_gene: -
CDR3nt: TGTGCCAGCATCAACCAGCTAGCCAAAAACATTCAGTACTTC
CDR3aa: CASINQLAKNIQYF

len: 14
v_gene: TRBV4-3
j_gene: TRBJ2-2
abundance: -
d_gene: -
CDR3nt: TGCGCCAGCAGCCAAGTTGTTAGCACCGGGGAGCTGTTTTTT
CDR3aa: CASSQVVSTGELFF

len: 14
v_gene: TRBV11-2
j_gene: TRBJ2-3
abundance: once
d_gene: -
CDR3nt: TGTGCCAGCACCCCCGGAAGCCCGGCAGATACGCAGTATTTT
CDR3aa: CASTPGSPADTQYF

len: 17
v_gene: TRBV18
j_gene: TRBJ2-7
abundance: -
d_gene: TRBD1
CDR3nt: TGTGCCAGCTCACCCCCCACCGGGACAGGGGGCCGATACGAGCAGTACTTC
CDR3aa: CASSPPTGTGGRYEQYF

len: 15
v_gene: TRBV18
j_gene: TRBJ2-7
abundance: -
d_gene: -
CDR3nt: TGTGCCAGCTCACCCTCGGGCCGTCTTTCCTACGAGCAGTACTTC
CDR3aa: CASSPSGRLSYEQYF

len: 11
v_gene: TRBV30
j_gene: TRBJ2-3
abundance: -
d_gene: -
CDR3nt: TGTGCCTGGAGTAGAGGAGATACGCAGTATTTT
CDR3aa: CAWSRGDTQYF

len: 14
v_gene: TRBV4-1
j_gene: TRBJ2-5
abundance: -
d_gene: -
CDR3nt: TGCGCCAGCAGCCAAGATGGCAGAGGGGAGACCCAGTACTTC
CDR3aa: CASSQDGRGETQYF

len: 16
v_gene: TRBV9
j_gene: TRBJ2-1
abundance: -
d_gene: TRBD2
CDR3nt: TGTGCCAGCAGCGTAGCCCCGGGAGGTACCTACAATGAGCAGTTCTTC
CDR3aa: CASSVAPGGTYNEQFF

len: 12
v_gene: TRBV30
j_gene: TRBJ1-1
abundance: -
d_gene: -
CDR3nt: TGTGCCTGGACCGAGACCCCCACTGAAGCTTTCTTT
CDR3aa: CAWTETPTEAFF

len: 14
v_gene: TRBV30
j_gene: TRBJ1-4
abundance: -
d_gene: -
CDR3nt: TGTGCCTGGAGTGTGACGCCCTCTAATGAAAAACTGTTTTTT
CDR3aa: CAWSVTPSNEKLFF

len: 13
v_gene: TRBV28
j_gene: TRBJ1-2
abundance: -
d_gene: -
CDR3nt: TGTGCCAGCAGTTTACAACCCAACTATGGCTACACCTTC
CDR3aa: CASSLQPNYGYTF

len: 16
v_gene: TRBV18
j_gene: TRBJ2-5
abundance: -
d_gene: -
CDR3nt: TGTGCCAGCTTACCCCCGCGGGTGAAGGGCTCGGAGACCCAGTACTTC
CDR3aa: CASLPPRVKGSETQYF

len: 17
v_gene: TRBV28
j_gene: TRBJ2-5
abundance: -
d_gene: TRBD1
CDR3nt: TGTGCCAGCAGTTTACTTTCCGGGACAGGGTCTACAGAGACCCAGTACTTC
CDR3aa: CASSLLSGTGSTETQYF

len: 18
v_gene: TRBV15
j_gene: TRBJ2-7
abundance: once
d_gene: TRBD2
CDR3nt: TGTGCCACCAGCAGAGTCGGCGGGAGGCCATTCCGCTCCTACGAGCAGTACTTC
CDR3aa: CATSRVGGRPFRSYEQYF

len: 13
v_gene: TRBV28
j_gene: TRBJ1-4
abundance: -
d_gene: -
CDR3nt: TGTGCCAGCGTGGGGGGACTGGCTGAAAAACTGTTTTTT
CDR3aa: CASVGGLAEKLFF

len: 15
v_gene: TRBV18
j_gene: TRBJ2-3
abundance: -
d_gene: -
CDR3nt: TGTGCCAGCTCACCACTGGGTCCTGGGGCAGATACGCAGTATTTT
CDR3aa: CASSPLGPGADTQYF

len: 15
v_gene: TRBV11-2
j_gene: TRBJ2-3
abundance: -
d_gene: -
CDR3nt: TGTGCCAGCAGCTCCGACAGCGGGTACACAGATACGCAGTATTTT
CDR3aa: CASSSDSGYTDTQYF

len: 15
v_gene: TRBV10-1
j_gene: TRBJ1-5
abundance: -
d_gene: TRBD1
CDR3nt: TGCGCCACCTTCCGGGACAGGGGATTTCAGCAGCCCCAGCATTTT
CDR3aa: CATFRDRGFQQPQHF

len: 17
v_gene: TRBV18
j_gene: TRBJ2-7
abundance: -
d_gene: TRBD1
CDR3nt: TGTGCCAGCTCACCGGGGACAGGTCCCGTCCCGACCTACGAGCAGTACTTC
CDR3aa: CASSPGTGPVPTYEQYF

len: 12
v_gene: TRBV29-1
j_gene: TRBJ2-2
abundance: -
d_gene: -
CDR3nt: TGCAGCGTTGAGCGGGTGCCCGGGGAGCTGTTTTTT
CDR3aa: CSVERVPGELFF

len: 14
v_gene: TRBV2
j_gene: TRBJ1-2
abundance: -
d_gene: TRBD1
CDR3nt: TGTGCCAGCAGTCCACGAACCACAGGGGAAGGCTACACCTTC
CDR3aa: CASSPRTTGEGYTF

len: 15
v_gene: TRBV10-1
j_gene: TRBJ2-1
abundance: once
d_gene: TRBD2
CDR3nt: TGCGCCAGCAGTGTTTCGGGAGGTCGAAACAATGAGCAGTTCTTC
CDR3aa: CASSVSGGRNNEQFF

len: 15
v_gene: TRBV19
j_gene: TRBJ2-1
abundance: once
d_gene: TRBD1
CDR3nt: TGTGCCAGTAGTTTCACGGACAGGACCTACAATGAGCAGTTCTTC
CDR3aa: CASSFTDRTYNEQFF

len: 15
v_gene: TRBV19
j_gene: TRBJ1-5
abundance: -
d_gene: TRBD1
CDR3nt: TGTGCCAGTAGTATGACAGGGTCTGCCAATCAGCCCCAGCATTTT
CDR3aa: CASSMTGSANQPQHF

len: 15
v_gene: TRBV5-1
j_gene: TRBJ1-5
abundance: -
d_gene: TRBD1
CDR3nt: TGCGCCAGCAGCTTGGGGGACAGTAGCAATCAGCCCCAGCATTTT
CDR3aa: CASSLGDSSNQPQHF

len: 14
v_gene: TRBV30
j_gene: TRBJ1-1
abundance: -
d_gene: TRBD1
CDR3nt: TGTGCCTGGAGGGCCGGGACAGCGAACACTGAAGCTTTCTTT
CDR3aa: CAWRAGTANTEAFF

len: 16
v_gene: TRBV5-4
j_gene: TRBJ2-7
abundance: -
d_gene: TRBD2
CDR3nt: TGTGCCAGCAGCGACCCTGGACTAGCGCAAATGAGCGAGCAGTACTTC
CDR3aa: CASSDPGLAQMSEQYF

len: 13
v_gene: TRBV27
j_gene: TRBJ2-1
abundance: -
d_gene: -
CDR3nt: TGTGCCAGCAGTACACCTCCCTACAATGAGCAGTTCTTC
CDR3aa: CASSTPPYNEQFF

len: 14
v_gene: TRBV14
j_gene: TRBJ1-2
abundance: -
d_gene: -
CDR3nt: TGTGCCAGCAGCGGTCTAACTTTTAACTATGGCTACACCTTC
CDR3aa: CASSGLTFNYGYTF

len: 16
v_gene: TRBV19
j_gene: TRBJ2-7
abundance: -
d_gene: -
CDR3nt: TGTGCCAGTAGTATAAGGGGTCCGACCTTATCCTACGAGCAGTACTTC
CDR3aa: CASSIRGPTLSYEQYF

len: 14
v_gene: TRBV7-6
j_gene: TRBJ2-7
abundance: -
d_gene: -
CDR3nt: TGTGCCAGCAGTCGGTCAGGGGAAAACTACGAGCAGTACTTC
CDR3aa: CASSRSGENYEQYF

len: 16
v_gene: TRBV15
j_gene: TRBJ1-2
abundance: -
d_gene: TRBD1
CDR3nt: TGTGCCACCAGCGCTCGACAGGGGGCATTTGGTTATGGCTACACCTTC
CDR3aa: CATSARQGAFGYGYTF

len: 16
v_gene: TRBV6-5
j_gene: TRBJ2-7
abundance: -
d_gene: TRBD2
CDR3nt: TGTGCCAGCAGTTACCCCTCTAGCGGGAAGGGCTACGAGCAGTACTTC
CDR3aa: CASSYPSSGKGYEQYF

len: 15
v_gene: TRBV19
j_gene: TRBJ2-7
abundance: -
d_gene: TRBD2
CDR3nt: TGTGCCAGTAGTATACAGGTAGCGGGGACCTACGAGCAGTACTTC
CDR3aa: CASSIQVAGTYEQYF

len: 14
v_gene: TRBV19
j_gene: TRBJ1-2
abundance: once
d_gene: -
CDR3nt: TGTGCCAGTAGTCCGGACAGCACTAACTATGGCTACACCTTC
CDR3aa: CASSPDSTNYGYTF

len: 12
v_gene: TRBV4-1
j_gene: TRBJ1-5
abundance: once
d_gene: -
CDR3nt: TGCGCCAGCAGCCAAGTCGGCCAGCCCCAGCATTTT
CDR3aa: CASSQVGQPQHF

len: 17
v_gene: TRBV5-1
j_gene: TRBJ2-7
abundance: -
d_gene: -
CDR3nt: TGCGCCAGCAGCCGCGAGCTTAGCGTCAGGGGGAGGCACGAGCAGTACTTC
CDR3aa: CASSRELSVRGRHEQYF

len: 14
v_gene: TRBV19
j_gene: TRBJ1-1
abundance: -
d_gene: -
CDR3nt: TGTGCCAGTAGCGTACGGGGAGGGAACACTGAAGCTTTCTTT
CDR3aa: CASSVRGGNTEAFF

len: 16
v_gene: TRBV5-1
j_gene: TRBJ2-2
abundance: -
d_gene: TRBD2
CDR3nt: TGCGCCAGCAGCTCCGGACTAGCGGGATCCACCGGGGAGCTGTTTTTT
CDR3aa: CASSSGLAGSTGELFF

len: 15
v_gene: TRBV7-2
j_gene: TRBJ1-1
abundance: -
d_gene: -
CDR3nt: TGTGCCAGCAGCTTTCCAGGGCAAAGGTACACTGAAGCTTTCTTT
CDR3aa: CASSFPGQRYTEAFF

len: 16
v_gene: TRBV10-3
j_gene: TRBJ1-5
abundance: -
d_gene: -
CDR3nt: TGTGCCATCAGTGAAAGTTCGGGACAAGACAATCAGCCCCAGCATTTT
CDR3aa: CAISESSGQDNQPQHF

len: 14
v_gene: TRBV29-1
j_gene: TRBJ1-4
abundance: -
d_gene: -
CDR3nt: TGCAGCGTCCACCTGGGGGCCCCTAATGAAAAACTGTTTTTT
CDR3aa: CSVHLGAPNEKLFF

len: 15
v_gene: TRBV19
j_gene: TRBJ2-6
abundance: -
d_gene: -
CDR3nt: TGTGCCAGTAGTCTAAGGAGCTCTGGGGCCAACGTCCTGACTTTC
CDR3aa: CASSLRSSGANVLTF

len: 17
v_gene: TRBV7-9
j_gene: TRBJ1-3
abundance: -
d_gene: -
CDR3nt: TGTGCCAGCAGCTCGTACACGCAGGATTGGTCTGGAAACACCATATATTTT
CDR3aa: CASSSYTQDWSGNTIYF

len: 18
v_gene: TRBV6-4
j_gene: TRBJ2-2
abundance: -
d_gene: TRBD2
CDR3nt: TGTGCCAGCAGTCCGGGACTAGCGGGAGGGCCGAACACCGGGGAGCTGTTTTTT
CDR3aa: CASSPGLAGGPNTGELFF

len: 16
v_gene: TRBV5-6
j_gene: TRBJ2-5
abundance: -
d_gene: -
CDR3nt: TGTGCCAGCAGCTCCCGAACTAGCTCTGTCCCAGAGACCCAGTACTTC
CDR3aa: CASSSRTSSVPETQYF

len: 11
v_gene: TRBV6-5
j_gene: TRBJ2-7
abundance: -
d_gene: -
CDR3nt: TGTGCCAGCAGTTTGAACTACGAGCAGTACTTC
CDR3aa: CASSLNYEQYF

len: 11
v_gene: TRBV7-2
j_gene: TRBJ1-1
abundance: once
d_gene: -
CDR3nt: TGTGCCAGCAGCTTAACCGCTGAAGCTTTCTTT
CDR3aa: CASSLTAEAFF

len: 15
v_gene: TRBV7-8
j_gene: TRBJ2-7
abundance: -
d_gene: TRBD2
CDR3nt: TGTGCCAGCAGCACGGGACTAGCGGGAGGCATCGAGCAGTACTTC
CDR3aa: CASSTGLAGGIEQYF

len: 13
v_gene: TRBV2
j_gene: TRBJ1-5
abundance: -
d_gene: -
CDR3nt: TGTGCCAGCAGGGAGGGGGTGAGGCAGCCCCAGCATTTT
CDR3aa: CASREGVRQPQHF

len: 14
v_gene: TRBV28
j_gene: TRBJ1-1
abundance: -
d_gene: TRBD1
CDR3nt: TGTGCCAGCAAGACCGGGACAGAGAACACTGAAGCTTTCTTT
CDR3aa: CASKTGTENTEAFF

len: 14
v_gene: TRBV7-9
j_gene: TRBJ2-5
abundance: -
d_gene: -
CDR3nt: TGTGCCAGCAGCTTAGCTTCGGGTTGGGAGACCCAGTACTTC
CDR3aa: CASSLASGWETQYF

len: 17
v_gene: TRBV5-1
j_gene: TRBJ1-4
abundance: -
d_gene: TRBD1
CDR3nt: TGCGCCAGCAGCTTACCGACAGGGGGGAGGACTAATGAAAAACTGTTTTTT
CDR3aa: CASSLPTGGRTNEKLFF